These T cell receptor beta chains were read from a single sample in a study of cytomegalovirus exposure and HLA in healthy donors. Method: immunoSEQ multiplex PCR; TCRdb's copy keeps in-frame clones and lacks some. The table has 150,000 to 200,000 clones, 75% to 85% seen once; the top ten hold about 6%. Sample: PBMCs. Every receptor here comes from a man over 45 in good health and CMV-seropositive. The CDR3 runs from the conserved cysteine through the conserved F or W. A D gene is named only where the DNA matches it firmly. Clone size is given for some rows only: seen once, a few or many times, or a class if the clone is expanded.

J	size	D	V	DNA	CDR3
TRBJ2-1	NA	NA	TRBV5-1	TGCGCCAGCAGCCTGAGGTTGACAGGTGAGCAGTTCTTC	CASSLRLTGEQFF
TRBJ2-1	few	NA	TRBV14	TGTGCCAGCAGCCCCCTGATCGGCAGGATGTACAATGAGCAGTTCTTC	CASSPLIGRMYNEQFF
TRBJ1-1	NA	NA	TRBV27	TGTGCCAGCAGTTATGGGGGAGGGGAGATGAACACTGAAGCTTTCTTT	CASSYGGGEMNTEAFF
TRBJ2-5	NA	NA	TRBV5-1	TGCGCCAGCAGCTTGGTGGGGGCGTATCAAGAGACCCAGTACTTC	CASSLVGAYQETQYF
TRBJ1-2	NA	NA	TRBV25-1	TGTGCCAGCGGACAGACCTATGGCTACACCTTC	CASGQTYGYTF
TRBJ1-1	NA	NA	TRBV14	TGTGCCAGCAATCTGGGAGGGCCCCTGAACACTGAAGCTTTCTTT	CASNLGGPLNTEAFF
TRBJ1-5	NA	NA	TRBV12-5	TGTGCTAGTGGTTTGGGGTTCGGGGGACAGCCCCAGCATTTT	CASGLGFGGQPQHF
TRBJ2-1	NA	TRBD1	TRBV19	TGTGGAGCGGGACAGGGGTCTCCCTACAATGAGCAGTTCTTC	CGAGQGSPYNEQFF
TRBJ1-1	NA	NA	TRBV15	TGTGCCACCAGCAGAGGCCAGTCCATGAACACTGAAGCTTTCTTT	CATSRGQSMNTEAFF
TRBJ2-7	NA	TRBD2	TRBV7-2	TGTGCCAGCAGCTCCAGCGGGGTGGTGTCCTACGAGCAGTACTTC	CASSSSGVVSYEQYF
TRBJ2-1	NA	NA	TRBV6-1	TGTGCCAGCAGCCAACAGGGCCCCGAGCAGTTCTTC	CASSQQGPEQFF
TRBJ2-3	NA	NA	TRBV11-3	TGTGCCAGCTCCTGGACTTTAACAGATACGCAGTATTTT	CASSWTLTDTQYF
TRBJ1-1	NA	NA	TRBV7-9	TGTGCCAGCAGCTCTACAGGAGGGGTGACTGAAGCTTTCTTT	CASSSTGGVTEAFF
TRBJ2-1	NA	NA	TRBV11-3	TGTGCCAGCAGCCGGGTGGGTGGGTTCTCCTACAATGAGCAGTTCTTC	CASSRVGGFSYNEQFF
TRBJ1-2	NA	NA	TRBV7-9	TGTGCCAGCACCACCTTGGGTCAGGGTAGGAACTATGGCTACACCTTC	CASTTLGQGRNYGYTF
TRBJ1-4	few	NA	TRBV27	TGTGCCAGCAGTTTCGGTCAGGGCGGTGTGGATGAAAAACTGTTTTTT	CASSFGQGGVDEKLFF
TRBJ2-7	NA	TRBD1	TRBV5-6	TGTGCCAGCAGCTCGGTACAGGGGGCTAGGTACGAGCAGTACTTC	CASSSVQGARYEQYF
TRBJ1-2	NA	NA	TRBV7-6	TGTGCCAGCAGCCTTCCTAGGGCAGGGGATACCTATGGCTACACCTTC	CASSLPRAGDTYGYTF
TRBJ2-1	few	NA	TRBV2	TGTGCCAGCAGTGATCCAGCGGAATACAATGAGCAGTTCTTC	CASSDPAEYNEQFF
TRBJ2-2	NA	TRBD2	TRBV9	TGTGCCAGCAGCGATAGCGGGGACGAACGGGCCGGGGAGCTGTTTTTT	CASSDSGDERAGELFF
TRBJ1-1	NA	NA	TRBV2	TGTGCCAGCAGTGATCAGGGGATGAACACTGAAGCTTTCTTT	CASSDQGMNTEAFF
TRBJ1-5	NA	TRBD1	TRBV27	TGTGCCAGCAGTCCCCAGGGGGTGAATCAGCCCCAGCATTTT	CASSPQGVNQPQHF